The clone carrying this T cell receptor beta chain was counted between two and nine times. This specimen comes from a study of siplizumab effects on memory and regulatory T cells. TCRdb's table, derived via immunoSEQ multiplex PCR, lists solely in-frame clones and lacks some. Of 9,200 or so clones listed, roughly 69% are singletons. CDR3 length equals 15 residues. Germline V gene lookup returns CDR1 MNHEY and CDR2 SVGAGI. V was pared by 5 bases and J by 1 base, with 14 bases between. J is TRBJ1-1 and V is TRBV6-5; D is ambiguous. The clonotype originates from a human donor in good health. Material: effector memory CD8+ T cells sorted from blood. Subset of the sample: unstimulated CD8+ effector memory T cells. CDR3: CASSNQDSKNTEAFF. DNA of the CDR3: TGTGCCAGCAGTAACCAGGACTCCAAGAACACTGAAGCTTTCTTT.